Following are 21 T cell receptor beta chains from one sample sequenced in a study of T cells after yellow fever vaccination. TCRdb re-called the 5' RACE reads with MiXCR, one entry per CDR3 protein. Counted here are nearly 70,000 distinct CDR3 sequences, just over 6.5% occurring once; the ten biggest clones make up approximately 35%. The sequencing here drew on CD8+ T cells sorted from PBMCs, taken 35 to 50 days after the first yellow fever vaccination. Receptor source: a man between 18 and 29 years old who received the YFV17D yellow fever vaccine.

This chain joins TRBV4-1 and TRBJ1-5, with a weak D call TRBD1 (6 bases). Trimming took off 5 bases at V and 4 bases at J, with 18 bases between the two ends. Germline V gene lookup returns CDR1 MGHRA and CDR2 YSYEKL. The CDR3 covers 16 residues. This CDR3 reads CASSAAAGASNQPQHF. The DNA for the CDR3 is TGCGCCAGCAGCGCTGCGGCGGGGGCTAGTAATCAGCCCCAGCATTTT.

There are many counts of this clonotype. V usage is TRBV6-5 and J usage is TRBJ2-3; 11 bases line up with TRBD1. Germline CDR1 MNHEY, CDR2 SVGAGI. The ends lost 4 bases at V and 4 bases at J; junction bases unmatched: 7. This CDR3 contains 16 residues. The CDR3 protein is CASSFSGTGGADTQYF. The CDR3 region has the DNA TGTGCCAGCAGTTTCTCTGGGACAGGGGGTGCAGATACGCAGTATTTT.

This clonotype was counted only a few times. The chain is built from TRBV7-8 and TRBJ2-3; D might be TRBD1 (6 bases). Germline CDR1 is SGHVS and CDR2 is FQNEAQ. V shed 1 base and J shed 1 base, with 9 bases lying between them. The CDR3 is 15 residues long. The CDR3 loop is CASSLVKGGTDTQYF. CDR3 sequence (DNA): TGTGCCAGCAGCTTAGTGAAGGGGGGCACAGATACGCAGTATTTT.

This clonotype came up a few times. The J gene is TRBJ1-1, the V gene TRBV4-2; weak D call: TRBD1 (6 bases). The CDR3 has 15 amino acids. V gave up 1 base and J gave up 3 bases, with 12 bases separating them. Per germline, CDR1 LGHNA and CDR2 YNFKEQ. CDR3 nucleotide sequence: TGTGCCAGCAGCCAAGCTGCAGGGGATGACACTGAAGCTTTCTTT. Translated: CASSQAAGDDTEAFF.

A few counts support this clonotype. The chain links TRBV19 to TRBJ2-3, with unresolved D. V was cut by 3 bases and J by 3 bases, with 10 bases left in between. The CDR3 loop spans 14 amino acids. The V gene's germline CDR1 is LNHDA and CDR2 SQIVND (reference sequence). The CDR3 bases are TGTGCCAGTAGTATGGTCGCAGTGACAGATACGCAGTATTTT. Translating it yields CASSMVAVTDTQYF.

This clonotype has more than one count but fewer than ten. This chain joins TRBV12-3 or TRBV12-4 and TRBJ1-4; possibly TRBD1 for D (5 bases). V dropped 7 bases and J dropped 0 bases, with 15 bases sitting between them. The length of the CDR3 is 16 residues. The CDR3 is CASTPWGGATNEKLFF. The CDR3 coding sequence is TGTGCCAGCACCCCATGGGGCGGAGCAACTAATGAAAAACTGTTTTTT.

This clonotype occurred many times. DNA of the CDR3: TGTGCCAGCAGTTCAGGGGCGTGGCTGCAGCCCCAGCATTTT. Its translation is CASSSGAWLQPQHF. The J gene is TRBJ1-5, the V gene TRBV12-3 or TRBV12-4; TRBD1 is a possible D gene (6 bases). CDR3 length: 14 amino acids. Trimming cost V 4 bases and J 7 bases, with 14 bases left between them.

This clonotype came up a few times. V is TRBV7-2 and J is TRBJ2-1, with 8 bases that match TRBD2. V lost 0 bases, J lost 3 bases, and 7 bases stayed unmatched. The CDR3 runs 17 residues. CDR1 and CDR2 from the germline V gene are SGHTA and FQGNSA. The chain's CDR3 is CASSLAPAGGVYNEQFF. The CDR3 DNA reads TGTGCCAGCAGCTTAGCGCCAGCCGGGGGGGTCTACAATGAGCAGTTCTTC.

This clonotype has ten or more counts. The rearrangement joins TRBV7-8 to TRBJ1-5, with 10 bases lining up with TRBD1. This CDR3 spans 17 amino acids. V shed 1 base, J shed 6 bases, and the junction held 9 bases outside the gene matches. The V gene's germline CDR1 is SGHVS and CDR2 FQNEAQ. The CDR3 region has the DNA TGTGCCAGCAGCTTAGGAAGTAAGGACAGGGGGGCTCAGCCCCAGCATTTT. Protein: CASSLGSKDRGAQPQHF.

With respect to this clonotype: An end of the junction differs from the germline gene, which may be a read error. The genes are TRBV7-2 and TRBJ1-5; possible D gene TRBD1, 5 bases. Germline V gene data show CDR1 as SGHTA and CDR2 as FQGNSA. This CDR3 has 16 amino acids. The CDR3 reads CASSLGRGYSNQPPHF. The CDR3 DNA is TGTGCCAGCAGCTTAGGTAGGGGTTATAGCAATCAGCCCCCGCATTTT.

J is TRBJ2-7 and V is TRBV5-1, with D maybe TRBD1 (6 bases). Trimming took 4 bases from V and 7 from J, leaving 21 bases between them. CDR1 is SGHRS, CDR2 YFSETQ, per germline. The CDR3 length is 15 residues. CDR3 in DNA: TGCGCCAGCAGCGACGGGACATACAAAATGGGGGAGCAGTACTTC. This sequence encodes CASSDGTYKMGEQYF.

This clonotype was picked up many times. V and J are TRBV4-3 and TRBJ2-5; 10 bases line up with TRBD1. CDR1 LGHNA and CDR2 YSLEER come from the germline V gene. The CDR3 covers 18 residues. With 0 bases clipped from V and 5 bases from J, the junction kept 12 bases outside the gene matches. DNA for the CDR3: TGCGCCAGCAGCCAAGAAGGGCCCCCGACAGGGGGCTGGGAGACCCAGTACTTC. It codes for CASSQEGPPTGGWETQYF.

This clonotype came up a few times. The chain recombines TRBV19 with TRBJ1-1; no clear D gene. V was shortened by 3 bases and J by 2 bases, with 13 bases between the two germline ends. The CDR3 has 15 residues. Germline V gives CDR1 LNHDA, CDR2 SQIVND (reference sequence). The CDR3 region is CASSIAGAANTEAFF. In DNA form, the CDR3 reads TGTGCCAGTAGTATCGCCGGCGCGGCAAACACTGAAGCTTTCTTT.

This clonotype was seen ten or more times. The V and J genes are TRBV12-3 or TRBV12-4 and TRBJ1-1; weak D call: TRBD1 (6 bases). The V and J ends lost 4 bases and 0 bases respectively, with 12 bases between them. The CDR3 sequence is 15 residues long. CDR3 residues: CASSYTGLMNTEAFF. CDR3 nucleotide sequence: TGTGCCAGCAGTTATACAGGGCTCATGAACACTGAAGCTTTCTTT.

This clonotype has at least ten counts. The rearrangement links TRBV27 to TRBJ1-5; D is unclear. There are 15 residues in the CDR3. Looked up from germline, CDR1 is MNHEY and CDR2 is SMNVEV (reference sequence). V dropped 5 bases and J dropped 0 bases, with 11 bases sitting between them. The CDR3 spells CASSQFQYSNQPQHF. The CDR3 DNA sequence: TGTGCCAGCAGTCAGTTTCAATATAGCAATCAGCCCCAGCATTTT.

This clonotype was counted many times. The V gene is TRBV4-1, the J gene TRBJ2-5, with D tentatively TRBD2 (6 bases). There are 15 residues in the CDR3. The germline CDR1 and CDR2 sequences are MGHRA and YSYEKL. V lost 1 base and J 5 bases, leaving 14 bases between the germline ends. CDR3 nucleotides: TGCGCCAGCAGCCAAGGCGGGGTCGGCTTGGAGACCCAGTACTTC. Residues: CASSQGGVGLETQYF.

This clonotype was detected many times. The genes are TRBV10-3 and TRBJ1-6, with a weak D call TRBD1 (5 bases). Germline V gene data show CDR1 as ENHRY and CDR2 as SYGVKD. Trimming cost V 10 bases and J 11 bases, with 21 bases left between them. The CDR3 is 14 residues long. CDR3 nucleotide sequence: TGTGCCACTGGGGGGGACTCCTCATTAGCACCCCTCCACTTT. Translating gives CATGGDSSLAPLHF.

The chain is built from TRBV4-2 and TRBJ2-7; 12 positions agree with TRBD2. CDR1 is LGHNA, CDR2 YNFKEQ, per germline. The CDR3 totals 15 residues. Losses at the gene ends were 1 base for V and 7 bases for J; bases not matched to a gene: 5. In DNA form, the CDR3 reads TGTGCCAGCAGCCAAGGCCTAGCGGGGGGGTGGGAGCAGTACTTC. Protein: CASSQGLAGGWEQYF.

This clonotype was seen many times. The rearrangement links TRBV5-4 to TRBJ2-7; D unclear. V was cut by 5 bases and J by 4 bases, with 10 bases left in between. This CDR3 has 12 amino acids. The germline CDR1 and CDR2 sequences are SGHNT and YYREEE (reference sequence). CDR3 DNA: TGTGCCAGCAGTTTCGGCAGTTACGAGCAGTACTTC. Translated: CASSFGSYEQYF.

This clonotype was seen many times. The chain is built from TRBV7-2 and TRBJ2-4, with a weak D call TRBD1 (5 bases). CDR1 and CDR2 (germline): SGHTA, FQGNSA. The CDR3 runs 15 residues. The V and J ends lost 4 bases and 4 bases respectively, with 14 bases between them. The CDR3 DNA follows: TGTGCCAGCAGCTCGACAGAGAATAATAAAAACATTCAGTACTTC. Amino acid sequence: CASSSTENNKNIQYF. Complete variable domain (other parts from reference TRBV7-2 and TRBJ2-4): GAGVSQSPSNKVTEKGKDVELRCDPISGHTALYWYRQSLGQGLEFLIYFQGNSAPDKSGLPSDRFSAERTGGSVSTLTIQRTQQEDSAVYLCASSSTENNKNIQYFGAGTRLSVL.

This clonotype was picked up many times. The V gene is TRBV10-3, the J gene TRBJ2-3; 9 nucleotides line up with TRBD2. The junction had 6 bases not matched to a gene; V was cut back by 6 bases and J by 2 bases. Germline V gives CDR1 ENHRY, CDR2 SYGVKD. The CDR3 totals 15 residues. CDR3 in DNA: TGTGCCATCAGAGAGACTAGCGGCAACACAGATACGCAGTATTTT. Translating it yields CAIRETSGNTDTQYF.